These T cell receptor beta chains were read from a single sample in a study of cytomegalovirus exposure and HLA in healthy donors. TCRdb's copy holds only in-frame clones and misses some; the assay was immunoSEQ multiplex PCR. The repertoire includes a few hundred thousand clones, about 83% of them detected once, and 2% to 2.5% sits in the top ten. Source material: PBMCs. The receptors originated from a woman in her thirties or forties in good health and CMV-seropositive. The CDR3 runs from the conserved cysteine through the conserved F or W. A D gene is named only where the DNA matches it firmly. Where a row states a size, it is once, few, many or the class of an expanded clone; other rows omit it.

V: TRBV7-2; size: .; D: TRBD1; J: TRBJ2-4; length: 13; CDR3: CASSSDRGNIQYF; DNA: TGTGCCAGCAGCTCTGACAGGGGTAACATTCAGTACTTC
V: TRBV9; size: .; D: TRBD1; J: TRBJ1-2; length: 14; CDR3: CASSASGTGNGYTF; DNA: TGTGCCAGCAGCGCCTCCGGGACAGGAAATGGCTACACCTTC
V: TRBV5-1; size: .; D: .; J: TRBJ2-1; length: 12; CDR3: CASSHGENEQFF; DNA: TGCGCCAGCAGCCACGGGGAGAATGAGCAGTTCTTC
V: TRBV7-3; size: .; D: TRBD1; J: TRBJ2-2; length: 14; CDR3: CASSLTGGHGELFF; DNA: TGTGCCAGCAGCTTAACAGGGGGCCACGGGGAGCTGTTTTTT
V: TRBV6-5; size: .; D: TRBD1; J: TRBJ1-1; length: 16; CDR3: CASSYSEGAGGTEAFF; DNA: TGTGCCAGCAGTTACTCGGAGGGGGCCGGGGGCACTGAAGCTTTCTTT
V: TRBV4-2; size: .; D: .; J: TRBJ2-3; length: 14; CDR3: CASSQDRNTDTQYF; DNA: TGTGCCAGCAGCCAAGACAGGAACACAGATACGCAGTATTTT
V: TRBV2; size: once; D: .; J: TRBJ1-1; length: 13; CDR3: CASSVQREGEAFF; DNA: TGTGCCAGCAGTGTTCAGAGGGAGGGTGAAGCTTTCTTT
V: TRBV19; size: few; D: .; J: TRBJ1-2; length: 14; CDR3: CASSLGLPNYGYTF; DNA: TGTGCCAGTAGTCTGGGCCTTCCTAACTATGGCTACACCTTC
V: TRBV5-1; size: .; D: TRBD2; J: TRBJ2-5; length: 14; CDR3: CASSLAGGQETQYF; DNA: TGCGCCAGCAGCTTGGCGGGGGGGCAAGAGACCCAGTACTTC
V: TRBV14; size: .; D: .; J: TRBJ1-1; length: 14; CDR3: CASSSFEANTEAFF; DNA: TGTGCCAGCAGCTCCTTCGAGGCGAACACTGAAGCTTTCTTT
V: TRBV6-6; size: .; D: TRBD1; J: TRBJ2-7; length: 14; CDR3: CASSYRDRVYEQYF; DNA: TGTGCCAGCAGTTACCGGGACAGGGTCTACGAGCAGTACTTC
V: TRBV30; size: .; D: TRBD2; J: TRBJ2-5; length: 16; CDR3: CAWAPGLAGGQETQYF; DNA: TGTGCCTGGGCCCCGGGACTAGCGGGAGGTCAAGAGACCCAGTACTTC
V: TRBV20-1; size: .; D: .; J: TRBJ2-7; length: 11; CDR3: CSARSPSREYF; DNA: TGCAGTGCTAGAAGTCCCTCGCGTGAGTACTTC
V: TRBV30; size: .; D: TRBD1; J: TRBJ1-5; length: 14; CDR3: CAWTGQGGNQPQHF; DNA: TGTGCCTGGACCGGACAGGGTGGCAATCAGCCCCAGCATTTT
V: TRBV25-1; size: few; D: .; J: TRBJ1-5; length: 15; CDR3: CASSTRDSGFQPQHF; DNA: TGTGCCAGCAGTACGCGGGACTCAGGGTTTCAGCCCCAGCATTTT
V: TRBV7-2; size: .; D: TRBD1; J: TRBJ1-2; length: 15; CDR3: CASSLAGQATGGYTF; DNA: TGTGCCAGCAGCTTAGCGGGACAGGCGACGGGAGGCTACACCTTC
V: TRBV21-1; size: .; D: .; J: TRBJ2-7; length: 14; CDR3: CASIVSGSGYEQYF; DNA: TGTGCCAGCATCGTGAGCGGGAGCGGCTACGAGCAGTACTTC
V: TRBV14; size: .; D: .; J: TRBJ1-2; length: 14; CDR3: CASSQVGANYGYTF; DNA: TGTGCCAGCAGCCAAGTGGGAGCTAACTATGGCTACACCTTC
V: TRBV28; size: .; D: TRBD2; J: TRBJ2-1; length: 16; CDR3: CASSALLLAGDNEQFF; DNA: TGTGCCAGCAGCGCCTTACTACTAGCGGGAGACAATGAGCAGTTCTTC
V: TRBV7-9; size: .; D: TRBD1; J: TRBJ1-1; length: 14; CDR3: CASSLRGDRGKAFF; DNA: TGTGCCAGCAGCTTACGAGGAGACAGGGGAAAAGCTTTCTTT
V: TRBV4-3; size: .; D: .; J: TRBJ2-6; length: 16; CDR3: CASSQEDNSGANVLTF; DNA: TGCGCCAGCAGCCAAGAGGACAACTCTGGGGCCAACGTCCTGACTTTC
V: TRBV7-9; size: .; D: TRBD1; J: TRBJ2-7; length: 15; CDR3: CSSSPQGAVVDEQYF; DNA: TGTTCCAGCAGCCCTCAGGGGGCCGTCGTCGACGAGCAGTACTTC
V: TRBV11-3; size: few; D: TRBD1; J: TRBJ2-7; length: 16; CDR3: CASSTGTGTLEHEQYF; DNA: TGTGCCAGCAGCACCGGGACAGGTACCCTAGAGCACGAGCAGTACTTC
V: TRBV4-3; size: .; D: .; J: TRBJ1-3; length: 16; CDR3: CASSQDRTASGNTIYF; DNA: TGCGCCAGCAGCCAAGATCGGACAGCCTCTGGAAACACCATATATTTT
V: TRBV7-9; size: .; D: .; J: TRBJ1-3; length: 15; CDR3: CASSPRQSSGNTIYF; DNA: TGTGCCAGCAGCCCTCGACAGAGCTCTGGAAACACCATATATTTT
V: TRBV7-2; size: .; D: TRBD1; J: TRBJ1-5; length: 16; CDR3: CASSLDPGQGDQPQHF; DNA: TGTGCCAGCAGCTTAGATCCGGGACAGGGGGACCAGCCCCAGCATTTT
V: TRBV2; size: .; D: .; J: TRBJ1-1; length: 13; CDR3: CASLLQGFTEAFF; DNA: TGTGCCAGCCTTCTACAGGGTTTCACTGAAGCTTTCTTT
V: TRBV5-1; size: .; D: .; J: TRBJ2-5; length: 15; CDR3: CASSLPTGDQETQYF; DNA: TGCGCCAGCAGCTTGCCGACAGGCGACCAAGAGACCCAGTACTTC
V: TRBV29-1; size: once; D: TRBD1; J: TRBJ2-3; length: 13; CDR3: CSGGPQGADTQYF; DNA: TGCAGCGGCGGACCTCAGGGGGCAGATACGCAGTATTTT
V: TRBV7-6; size: .; D: TRBD2; J: TRBJ2-7; length: 16; CDR3: CASSDGLAGVRYEQYF; DNA: TGTGCCAGCAGCGACGGACTAGCGGGAGTTAGATACGAGCAGTACTTC
V: TRBV6-1; size: .; D: TRBD1; J: TRBJ2-2; length: 15; CDR3: CASRGGQVLTGELFF; DNA: TGTGCCAGCCGGGGCGGACAGGTTCTCACCGGGGAGCTGTTTTTT
V: TRBV5-1; size: .; D: .; J: TRBJ2-7; length: 15; CDR3: CASSLDAGPVYEQYF; DNA: TGCGCCAGCAGCTTGGACGCGGGGCCGGTCTACGAGCAGTACTTC
V: TRBV21-1; size: .; D: .; J: TRBJ2-5; length: 11; CDR3: CASSPRETQYF; DNA: TGTGCCAGCAGCCCCCGTGAGACCCAGTACTTC
V: TRBV29-1; size: .; D: TRBD2; J: TRBJ2-2; length: 17; CDR3: CSVAGTSGRDLAGELFF; DNA: TGCAGCGTTGCCGGGACTAGCGGGAGAGATTTGGCCGGGGAGCTGTTTTTT
V: TRBV6-4; size: .; D: TRBD2; J: TRBJ2-3; length: 18; CDR3: CASSEMGLAGKLGDTQYF; DNA: TGTGCCAGCAGTGAAATGGGACTAGCGGGAAAGTTGGGAGATACGCAGTATTTT
V: TRBV30; size: .; D: TRBD1; J: TRBJ2-1; length: 11; CDR3: CAWNHRGEQFF; DNA: TGTGCCTGGAACCACAGGGGGGAGCAGTTCTTC
V: TRBV5-1; size: .; D: .; J: TRBJ2-7; length: 15; CDR3: CASSLAGTGPYEQYF; DNA: TGCGCCAGCAGCTTGGCCGGCACGGGTCCCTACGAGCAGTACTTC
V: TRBV19; size: .; D: TRBD2; J: TRBJ2-3; length: 16; CDR3: CASSARLAVITDTQYF; DNA: TGTGCCAGTAGTGCACGACTAGCGGTAATCACAGATACGCAGTATTTT
V: TRBV7-3; size: .; D: .; J: TRBJ2-2; length: 13; CDR3: CASSAGLGGELFF; DNA: TGTGCCTCCTCCGCGGGTCTCGGCGGGGAGCTGTTTTTT
V: TRBV7-3; size: .; D: .; J: TRBJ1-1; length: 13; CDR3: CASSLQLNTEAFF; DNA: TGTGCCAGCAGCTTACAGTTGAACACTGAAGCTTTCTTT